This record concerns one T cell receptor beta chain sequence. What antigen it recognizes has not been identified. No base-level quality is on record; no much larger clone is a single base apart. The CDR3 regions of human TCRbeta chains were analyzed by immunosequencing. Per the original workflow: TCRs in the repertoires were compared against a reference library of SARS-CoV-2-specific TCRs that had been generated with the MIRA antigen-specificity platform. Breadth was defined as the fraction of unique TCRs that were SARS-CoV-2-associated. Depth was defined as the fraction of total T cells that were SARS-CoV-2-associated. Using the MIRA data, every spike-specific TCR was mapped to the spike region that the TCR reacted to and assigned to either a CD4 or a CD8 class. Log10-transformed breadth and depth values were compared by one-way ANOVA with Sidak's multiple comparisons tests. Here the immuneACCESS table is served through TCRdb, limited to in-frame sequences with V and J called. Missing clones are a known gap in these copies; in checked studies unresolved V genes cover under half, and the rest lacks a known reason. The V and J calls and clone size are taken from that table; D and trimming were inferred from the DNA. The sample records 65,000 to 80,000 clones, 70% to 90% of which are singletons. The top ten clones comprise 4.8% of the sample.

The CDR3 runs 14 amino acids, cysteine and phenylalanine included. This entry keeps only the CDR3 DNA: 42 bases, framed from base 1. Reading the germline V gene gives CDR1 SNHLY and CDR2 FYNNEI. Deletion took 3 bases off V and 3 bases off J, with a span of 11 bases between the germline ends. The sample originates from a study of T cell responses to AZD1222 COVID-19 vaccine (dated by TCRdb to the early 2020s). Background for the entire study: A total of about 240 trial participants underwent TCR sequencing, of whom 200 to 220 received two doses of AZD1222 and some 25 received two doses of the MenACWY control vaccine. Trial participants were enrolled into age subgroups of 18-55, 56-69 and 70-plus years, which contained around 150, 28 and 57 TCR-sequenced participants, respectively.

The time point label of this sample denotes: about 28 days (+/-7) after the second vaccine dose. The meaning of the sample's treatment or condition label: meningococcal conjugate vaccine given as trial control. Vaccinee samples came from UK trials COV001 and COV002, including a single-blind randomized controlled phase 2/3 trial of AZD1222 (ChAdOx1 nCoV-19) in healthy adults. For TCRbeta chain sequencing, PBMC samples from trial participants were taken at day 0 and at day 28 after the second dose. General findings and caveats noted by the study authors: The 56-69-year group was small, and its depth increase did not reach significance, likely because of low power. CD4 TCRs associated with the vaccine covered the entire spike protein, and the dominant responses were in regions 160-218 and 743-854. Participants were mostly white British and included more females than males, and it was suggested by the authors that clonal diversity may have been underestimated. Reportedly, almost half of the unique spike-specific TCRs recognized epitopes lying outside the regions that are mutated in the B.1.351 and B.1.1.7 variants. Because no day 14 peak-response samples were available, repertoires were characterized only after the peak T cell response. Conclusions about previously exposed vaccinees are limited, since just five or six AZD1222 recipients were seropositive for SARS-CoV-2 at baseline. After two AZD1222 doses, both the breadth and the depth of spike-specific TCRs were significantly higher than at day 0 and than in MenACWY recipients.

The specimen comprised peripheral blood, sampled 28 days after the second dose of the MenACWY control vaccine. The receptor was isolated from an adult who received the MenACWY meningococcal vaccine as a control. The rearrangement combines TRBV2 with TRBJ2-5; a weak D assignment points to TRBD1 (5 bases agree). Here is the DNA: TGTGCCAGCAGTGAGAGGCAGGGCAAAGAGACCCAGTACTTC. Its product reads: CASSERQGKETQYF.